This T cell receptor beta chain stems from a study of blood T cell repertoires in COVID-19. Study summary: In each case, the material was cDNA or gDNA derived from T cells, B-cell-depleted T cells, or PBMCs.

Trimming took 4 bases from V and 4 from J; bases not matched to a gene: 9. Germline loops: CDR1 SGHTA, CDR2 FQGNSA. The CDR3 contains 15 residues. In the authors' workflow: Amplification from reference gene primers served as the basis for estimated nucleated cell counts. Only in-frame clones appear in the TCRdb table, and some are missing; sequencing was by immunoSEQ multiplex PCR. V and J calls plus clone size are reproduced from that table; the DNA served to infer D and trimming. The sample records 350,000 to 450,000 clones, 87% being singletons. The sequence was collected from a man in his forties or fifties in a cohort exposed to, infected with or recovered from COVID-19 (not recorded which). The specimen sequenced was PBMCs or T cells enriched from blood (not recorded which). The chain joins TRBV7-2 to TRBJ2-5, with TRBD2 matching over 7 bases. This CDR3 reads CASSSTPGLRETQYF. The CDR3 DNA reads TGTGCCAGCAGCTCCACTCCGGGACTAAGAGAGACCCAGTACTTC.